The 2 T cell receptor beta chains below were found in one sample sequenced in a study of tumor and adjacent non-tumor tissue in lung cancer. No cell sorting was done before RNA was extracted from the tissue. TCRbeta libraries were built with three rounds of nested PCR, modified from ARM-PCR. MiXCR, applied by TCRdb to the multiplex PCR reads, yields one record per CDR3 protein. The sample holds around 66,000 distinct CDR3 sequences; around 78% are singletons and the top ten take 28%. Sequencing input: lung tumor tissue. These receptors all come from a man in his 60s with non-small cell lung cancer.

Regarding this clonotype: An end of the junction differs from the germline gene, which may be a read error. This chain uses TRBV10-2 with TRBJ2-1; 12 positions agree with TRBD2. The CDR3 contains 18 residues. Germline CDR1 is WSHSY and CDR2 is SAAADI. The CDR3 region has the DNA TGCACCAGCAGCGCCCGGGAGCTAGCGGGAGGGCTTAGGGATGAGCAGTTCTTC. Encoded protein: CTSSARELAGGLRDEQFF.

In regard to this clonotype: The germline gene is not matched at one end of the junction; a read error may be the cause. The chain combines TRBV6-2 or TRBV6-3 with TRBJ1-5; D call uncertain. The germline V gene encodes CDR1 MNHEY and CDR2 SVGEGT. CDR3 length equals 16 residues. In DNA form, the CDR3 reads TGTACCATCAGTTACCGAGAAGGGTTAGGCAATCAGCCCCAACATTTT. It encodes CTISYREGLGNQPQHF.